The clone carrying this T cell receptor beta chain is classed as medium-sized. Multiplex touch-down PCR with TRB-A/B primers amplified rearranged V-D-J TRB sequences. TCRdb independently ran MiXCR on the multiplex PCR reads; one entry per CDR3 protein. The table shows 5,000 to 6,000 distinct CDR3 sequences, with over 25% occurring only once. This sample was included in a study of T cell repertoires in aging, cancer and after chemotherapy. On the study more broadly: Over several months to years, re-sampled healthy donor repertoires clearly shared clones. Some 9.4 million TCR reads made up the full dataset.

Amplification of TCR beta used genomic DNA extracted from peripheral blood. The sequencing sample was made of blood. The receptor was isolated from a human donor in good health.

The CDR3 DNA follows: TGTGCCAGCAGCTTGGCCGGAACGACCCAGTACTTC. Its protein is CASSLAGTTQYF. This sequence joins TRBV5-4 and TRBJ2-5, with D unresolved. V was clipped by 0 bases and J by 7 bases, with 7 bases between them. Germline V gene lookup returns CDR1 SGHNT and CDR2 YYREEE (reference sequence). The CDR3 covers 12 residues.